Following are 18 T cell receptor beta chains from one sample sequenced in a study of shared clonotypes between healthy human individuals. Profiled with immunoSEQ multiplex PCR; TCRdb holds only in-frame clones, not every one. This sample has about 1 million clones; 60% to 80% occur once, and the top ten carry 1.5%. Material for sequencing was memory CD4+ T cells sorted from blood. Subset denoted: CD45RA-negative fraction. Receptor source: a man aged 18 to 35 in good health.

The chain employs TRBV30 and TRBJ2-5; possible D gene TRBD2, 6 bases. The V end lost 5 bases, the J end lost 0 bases, and 7 bases lay between the germline ends. The CDR3 covers 12 residues. In germline, CDR1 is GTSNPN, CDR2 SVGIG (reference sequence). CDR3 nucleotides: TGTGCCTGGGGACTAAACCAAGAGACCCAGTACTTC. Translation: CAWGLNQETQYF.

This clone was counted only a few times. CDR3 region: CASSVSPMSSYEQYF. The CDR3 DNA sequence: TGTGCCAGCAGCGTATCCCCAATGAGCTCCTACGAGCAGTACTTC. The chain has TRBV9 and TRBJ2-7; D gene ambiguous. The V end was cut by 1 base, the J end by 0 bases, with 11 bases between. The CDR3 contains 15 residues. Germline values: CDR1 SGDLS, CDR2 YYNGEE.

CDR3 nucleotides: TGTGCCAGCAGGCCGAGGGCAGGGTATGGCTACACCTTC. The encoded protein is CASRPRAGYGYTF. This rearrangement joins TRBV27 to TRBJ1-2; tentatively, D is TRBD1 (5 bases). V dropped 6 bases and J dropped 5 bases, with 13 bases sitting between them. This CDR3 region has 13 residues. Germline V gives CDR1 MNHEY, CDR2 SMNVEV (reference sequence).

The chain employs TRBV6-1 and TRBJ2-2, with 7 bases that match TRBD1. The germline gives CDR1 MNHNS, CDR2 SASEGT. The CDR3 extends over 15 amino acids. V lost 6 bases to trimming and J lost 1 base; unmatched junction nucleotides: 5. The DNA of the CDR3 is TGTGCCAGCAGAAGGACAGGTTTGAACACCGGGGAGCTGTTTTTT. Its translation: CASRRTGLNTGELFF.

This clone was detected only a few times. The chain carries TRBV11-1 and TRBJ2-1; 7 nucleotides line up with TRBD1. The junction had 12 bases not matched to a gene; V was cut back by 0 bases and J by 7 bases. The CDR3 runs 17 residues. CDR1 is SGHAT and CDR2 is FQDESV in the germline V gene (reference sequence). Written as DNA, the CDR3 is TGTGCCAGCAGCTTAGCGCAAGAGGGGGCAACCCAGAATGAGCAGTTCTTC. As protein: CASSLAQEGATQNEQFF.

This clone was picked up a small number of times. The chain uses TRBV19 and TRBJ2-7; TRBD1 matches 7 bases. Germline CDR1 reads LNHDA; CDR2 reads SQIVND (reference sequence). The CDR3 is 14 residues long. The V gene end was trimmed by 6 bases and the J gene end by 7 bases; junction bases not matched to a gene: 12. DNA of the CDR3: TGTGCCAGTAGACGAAACTTACAGGGGAAGGAGCAGTACTTC. Residues: CASRRNLQGKEQYF.

This chain joins TRBV6-1 and TRBJ2-2, with a tentative D call TRBD1 (5 bases). Germline V gene lookup returns CDR1 MNHNS and CDR2 SASEGT. The germline V and J ends were trimmed by 8 bases and 1 base, with 8 bases remaining between them. CDR3 length: 13 amino acids. In DNA, the CDR3 is TGTGCCAGCCTTGACAGGAACACCGGGGAGCTGTTTTTT. Translated, it gives CASLDRNTGELFF.

The rearrangement uses TRBV11-1 and TRBJ2-7; D possibly corresponds to TRBD2 (5 bases). The ends were cut back, 3 bases at V and 2 bases at J, with 11 bases in the middle. This CDR3 has 14 amino acids. The germline V gene encodes CDR1 SGHAT and CDR2 FQDESV (reference sequence). CDR3 nucleotides: TGTGCCAGCAGCTTGCTAACTAGGGCCTACGAGCAGTACTTC. Translation gives CASSLLTRAYEQYF.

Written as DNA, the CDR3 is TGTGCCAGCAGAGGGGAGAACACTGAAGCTTTCTTT. This gives the protein CASRGENTEAFF. The rearrangement joins TRBV14 to TRBJ1-1; maybe TRBD1 (5 bases). Trimming shortened V by 6 bases and J by 1 base, and 6 bases separated the two germline ends. The CDR3 runs to 12 residues. CDR1 is SGHDN, CDR2 FVKESK, per germline.

In its sample, this clone was seen a few times. The V and J genes are TRBV3-1 (or the pseudogene TRBV3-2) and TRBJ2-1, with D possibly being TRBD2 (5 bases). Germline V CDR1 and CDR2: LGHDT, YNNKEL (reference sequence). This CDR3 has 8 residues. CDR3 DNA: TGTGCAGGGAGACCGATATTCTTC. Translation gives CAGRPIFF.

This rearrangement joins TRBV6-1 to TRBJ2-6; TRBD2 is a possible D gene (6 bases). This CDR3 is 15 amino acids long. CDR1 is MNHNS and CDR2 is SASEGT in the germline V gene. Deletions cut 6 bases from V and 4 bases from J, with 13 bases between. In DNA form, the CDR3 reads TGTGCCAGCAGGGGACTGGAACTCGGGGCCAACGTCCTGACTTTC. Protein product: CASRGLELGANVLTF.

Here the CDR3 DNA reads TGTGCCAGCAGCTTAGAAACCTGGGGCGAGCAGTACTTC. As protein: CASSLETWGEQYF. The chain joins TRBV11-2 to TRBJ2-7; D unclear. The CDR3 is 13 residues long. V was pared by 0 bases and J by 6 bases, with 9 bases between. Germline V gives CDR1 SGHAT, CDR2 FQNNGV.

The V call is TRBV19, the J call TRBJ1-2; D unclear. The V end was cut by 3 bases, the J end by 6 bases, with 11 bases between. Germline CDR1 LNHDA, CDR2 SQIVND (reference sequence). This CDR3 has 13 residues. DNA for the CDR3: TGTGCCAGTAGTATTCTGACGCTTGATGGCTACACCTTC. The encoded protein is CASSILTLDGYTF.

In DNA, the CDR3 is TGCGCCAGCAGCCAAGACCCTCTGGGACCGACTAGCGGGAGCACAGATACGCAGTATTTT. Its translation is CASSQDPLGPTSGSTDTQYF. The genes are TRBV4-3 and TRBJ2-3; the match to TRBD2 covers 10 bases. The germline CDR1 and CDR2 sequences are LGHNA and YSLEER. CDR3 length: 20 amino acids. The trim removed 0 bases at V and 0 bases at J, leaving 12 bases unmatched.

The rearrangement joins TRBV18 to TRBJ2-2, with unresolved D. V lost 0 bases and J 1 base, leaving 9 bases between the germline ends. This CDR3 region has 16 residues. Germline assignment: CDR1 KGHSH and CDR2 LQKENI. As DNA, the CDR3 is TGTGCCAGCTCACCACCCGCTACCGGGAACACCGGGGAGCTGTTTTTT. As protein: CASSPPATGNTGELFF.

The chain is built from TRBV5-8 and TRBJ1-2; D unresolved. This CDR3 contains 14 residues. V lost 0 bases and J 2 bases, leaving 8 bases between the germline ends. CDR1 is SGHTS and CDR2 is YDEGEE in the germline V gene. The DNA for the CDR3 is TGTGCCAGCAGCTTGGTGTCGCGAAACTATGGCTACACCTTC. It codes for CASSLVSRNYGYTF.

For this clone: Other DNA sequences in the same sample also yield this CDR3. The chain uses TRBV5-1 and TRBJ2-5; D tentatively reads TRBD1 or TRBD2 (6 bases each). Germline CDR1 and CDR2: SGHRS and YFSETQ. The V and J ends lost 0 bases and 4 bases respectively, with 10 bases between them. This CDR3 region has 14 residues. The CDR3 nucleotides read TGCGCCAGCAGCTTGGCCGGGGGCAGAGAGACCCAGTACTTC. It codes for CASSLAGGRETQYF.

As regards this clone: A far larger clone is just one base off, so this is likely a read error. The gene calls are TRBV9 and TRBJ2-6; D may be TRBD1 (6 bases). CDR1 and CDR2 from the germline V gene are SGDLS and YYNGEE. The CDR3 contains 15 residues. Trimming left V 0 bases short and J 2 bases short, with 6 bases between. The CDR3 sequence is CASSVEGAGANVLTF. The DNA for the CDR3 is TGTGCCAGCAGCGTAGAGGGGGCTGGGGCCAACGTCCTGACTTTC.